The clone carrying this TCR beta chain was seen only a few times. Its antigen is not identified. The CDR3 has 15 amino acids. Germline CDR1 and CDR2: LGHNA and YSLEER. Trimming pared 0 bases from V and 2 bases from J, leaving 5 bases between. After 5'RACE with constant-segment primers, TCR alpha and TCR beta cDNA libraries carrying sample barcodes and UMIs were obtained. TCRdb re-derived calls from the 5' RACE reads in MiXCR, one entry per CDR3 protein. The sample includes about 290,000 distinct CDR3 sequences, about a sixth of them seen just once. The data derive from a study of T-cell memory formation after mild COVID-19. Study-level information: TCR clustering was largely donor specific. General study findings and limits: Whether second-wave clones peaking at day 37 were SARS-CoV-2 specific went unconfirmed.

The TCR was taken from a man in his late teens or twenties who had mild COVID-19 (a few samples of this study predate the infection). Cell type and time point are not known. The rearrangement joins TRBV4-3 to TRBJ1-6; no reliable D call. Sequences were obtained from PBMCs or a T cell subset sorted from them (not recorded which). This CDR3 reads CASSQEVTYNSPLHF. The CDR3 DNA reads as TGCGCCAGCAGCCAAGAAGTAACCTATAATTCACCCCTCCACTTT.